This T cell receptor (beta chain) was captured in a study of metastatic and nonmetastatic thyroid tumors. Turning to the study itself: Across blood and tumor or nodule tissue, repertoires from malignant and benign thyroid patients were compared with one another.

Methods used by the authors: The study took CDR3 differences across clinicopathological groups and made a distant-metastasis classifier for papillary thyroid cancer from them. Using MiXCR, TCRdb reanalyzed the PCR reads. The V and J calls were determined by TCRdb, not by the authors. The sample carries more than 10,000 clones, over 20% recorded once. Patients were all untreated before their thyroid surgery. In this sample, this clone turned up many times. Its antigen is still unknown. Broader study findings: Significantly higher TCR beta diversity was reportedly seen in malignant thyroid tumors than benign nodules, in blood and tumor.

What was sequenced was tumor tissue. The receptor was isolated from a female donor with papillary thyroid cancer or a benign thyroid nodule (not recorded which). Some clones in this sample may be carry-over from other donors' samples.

CDR3 protein: CASSIDRSGRAVSSYNEQFF. The CDR3 bases are TGTGCCAGTAGTATAGATCGGAGCGGGAGGGCCGTGAGCTCCTACAATGAGCAGTTCTTC. This rearrangement joins TRBV19 to TRBJ2-1; 10 nucleotides line up with TRBD2. This CDR3 is built from 20 residues. Germline CDR1 is LNHDA and CDR2 is SQIVND (reference sequence). With V trimmed by 0 bases and J by 0 bases, 11 bases remained unmatched. The full variable domain, in which reference TRBV19 and TRBJ2-1 provide the parts outside the CDR3, is DGGITQSPKYLFRKEGQNVTLSCEQNLNHDAMYWYRQDPGQGLRLIYYSQIVNDFQKGDIAEGYSVSREKKESFPLTVTSAQKNPTAFYLCASSIDRSGRAVSSYNEQFFGPGTRLTVL.